This TCR beta chain was sequenced for a study of T cells after yellow fever vaccination. With respect to this clonotype: What it binds is unknown.

Deletions cut 5 bases from V and 8 bases from J, with 18 bases between. The CDR3 extends over 14 amino acids. CDR1 and CDR2 (germline): MGHRA, YSYEKL. Notes on the study in general: Secondary responses were weaker yet peaked faster, day 5 versus 15. Reappearance after the booster was observed for most primary-vaccination clones (roughly 97% CD4, over 70% CD8).

UMIs were added to TCR cDNA along with a universal primer site when it was made by 5'RACE template switching. TCRdb re-analysed the 5' RACE reads in MiXCR, keeping a single row per CDR3 protein. The repertoire consists of around 260,000 distinct CDR3 sequences, with over 4.5% occurring once and the leading ten covering less than 3.5%. This sequence originates from a young man who received the YFV17D yellow fever vaccine. Sample: CD4+ T cells sorted from PBMCs, taken on the day of the yellow fever booster vaccination. The V and J genes are TRBV4-1 and TRBJ2-5; D is possibly TRBD2 (6 bases). DNA for the CDR3: TGCGCCAGCAGCAACTCCGCGGGGCCTGGTACCCAGTACTTC. Protein product: CASSNSAGPGTQYF.